This is a list of T cell receptor beta chains from one sample in a study of regulatory T cells in long-lasting Graves disease. In TCRdb, the multiplex PCR reads were re-called with MiXCR into one record per CDR3 protein. There are hundreds of thousands of distinct CDR3 sequences in the sample; around 23% occur only once, and roughly an eighth lies in the top ten. The sample in question was peripheral blood mononuclear cells (PBMCs), obtained when the disease was refractory, from a patient treated with antithyroid drugs. Source of these receptors: a female donor with Graves disease. Both conserved end residues are part of each CDR3. Each record gives: J gene, D gene, V gene, clone size, CDR3 length, CDR3 protein, CDR3 DNA. D genes are given only for firm matches. Where a row states a size, it is once, few, many or the class of an expanded clone; other rows omit it.

>TRBJ2-7|-|TRBV12-3/TRBV12-4|few|16
CASSFMPAEESYEQYF
TGTGCCAGCAGTTTTATGCCAGCAGAGGAGTCCTACGAGCAGTACTTC
>TRBJ1-6|-|TRBV5-5|once|15
CASSSEEAGLSPLHF
TGTGCCAGCAGTTCGGAGGAGGCAGGTCTTTCACCCCTCCACTTT
>TRBJ2-5|TRBD2|TRBV25-1|-|14
CASWASGRAETQYF
TGTGCCAGCTGGGCTAGCGGGAGGGCTGAGACCCAGTACTTC
>TRBJ2-5|-|TRBV12-3/TRBV12-4|many|14
CASSPKSPSETQYF
TGTGCCAGCAGCCCTAAATCTCCATCCGAGACCCAGTACTTC
>TRBJ2-7|-|TRBV6-2/TRBV6-3|few|13
CASSFQGHLEQYF
TGTGCCAGCAGTTTCCAGGGGCATCTAGAGCAGTACTTC
>TRBJ1-1|-|TRBV19|-|12
CASSGYQTEAFF
TGTGCCAGTAGTGGTTATCAGACTGAAGCTTTCTTT
>TRBJ2-2|-|TRBV20-1|-|16
CSARVGGAKETGELFF
TGCAGTGCTAGAGTTGGGGGAGCAAAAGAAACCGGGGAGCTGTTTTTT
>TRBJ2-5|-|TRBV27|many|17
CASSLSGVAWGKETQYF
TGTGCCAGCAGTTTATCGGGGGTAGCGTGGGGAAAAGAGACCCAGTACTTC
>TRBJ2-5|TRBD2|TRBV28|many|14
CASSLREFLETQYF
TGTGCCAGCAGTTTGCGGGAGTTTTTAGAGACCCAGTACTTC
>TRBJ2-1|-|TRBV6-1|many|14
CASSADRLYNEQFF
TGTGCCAGCAGTGCCGACAGATTATACAATGAGCAGTTCTTC
>TRBJ2-3|-|TRBV12-5|many|13
CASERSSTDTQYF
TGTGCTAGTGAAAGATCTAGCACAGATACGCAGTATTTT
>TRBJ2-7|TRBD1|TRBV5-1|many|16
CASSPQPGQGPYEQYF
TGCGCCAGCAGCCCACAACCGGGACAGGGACCCTACGAGCAGTACTTC
>TRBJ2-1|TRBD1|TRBV15|-|14
CATSTGTGINEQFF
TGTGCCACCAGCACTGGGACAGGGATCAATGAGCAGTTCTTC
>TRBJ2-7|TRBD2|TRBV27|few|15
CASSGGLAATYEQYF
TGTGCCAGCAGTGGGGGACTAGCTGCCACCTACGAGCAGTACTTC
>TRBJ2-5|TRBD2|TRBV12-3/TRBV12-4|many|15
CASSYQLAAQETQYF
TGTGCCAGCAGCTATCAACTAGCGGCACAAGAGACCCAGTACTTC
>TRBJ1-1|TRBD1|TRBV5-1|-|15
CASSLTTGGNTEAFF
TGCGCCAGCAGCTTGACAACAGGGGGAAACACTGAAGCTTTCTTT
>TRBJ2-7|-|TRBV30|-|13
CAFRTGSSYEQYF
TGTGCCTTCCGGACGGGCAGCTCCTACGAGCAGTACTTC
>TRBJ2-5|-|TRBV30|many|14
CAWSSPGNQETQYF
TGTGCCTGGAGTTCCCCCGGGAATCAAGAGACCCAGTACTTC
>TRBJ2-5|TRBD2|TRBV6-1|many|17
CASSEEATSGPQETQYF
TGTGCCAGCAGTGAAGAAGCGACTAGCGGGCCACAAGAGACCCAGTACTTC
>TRBJ2-7|TRBD2|TRBV3-1|few|14
CASSPELADYEQYF
TGTGCCAGCAGCCCAGAGCTAGCGGACTACGAGCAGTACTTC
>TRBJ1-2|-|TRBV5-1|-|15
CASSLAGAFAYGYTF
TGCGCCAGCAGCTTGGCCGGGGCTTTCGCCTATGGCTACACCTTC
>TRBJ1-4|TRBD1|TRBV6-1|many|13
CASRDRAGEKLFF
TGTGCCAGCAGGGACAGGGCGGGAGAAAAACTGTTTTTT
>TRBJ1-2|-|TRBV28|many|12
CASSLWCYGYTF
TGTGCCAGCAGTTTATGGTGCTATGGCTACACCTTC
>TRBJ2-5|TRBD2|TRBV27|many|16
CASSLSGGLVEETQYF
TGTGCCAGCAGTTTAAGTGGTGGACTAGTGGAAGAGACCCAGTACTTC
>TRBJ2-5|-|TRBV3-1|many|12
CASSQFTGTQYF
TGTGCCAGCAGCCAATTTACGGGGACCCAGTACTTC
>TRBJ2-7|-|TRBV7-2|many|13
CASSLASLYEQYF
TGTGCCAGCAGCTTAGCCTCCCTCTACGAGCAGTACTTC
>TRBJ1-1|-|TRBV4-1|-|14
CASSPAGSNTEAFF
TGCGCCAGCAGTCCGGCGGGGTCGAACACTGAAGCTTTCTTT
>TRBJ1-2|TRBD1|TRBV4-1|few|16
CASSLGTGRPGYGYTF
TGCGCCAGCAGCCTAGGGACAGGGCGACCGGGGTATGGCTACACCTTC
>TRBJ1-5|-|TRBV28|many|12
CASSTNNQPQHF
TGTGCCAGCAGCACCAACAATCAGCCCCAGCATTTT
>TRBJ1-1|-|TRBV6-1|many|15
CASSELGNWSTEAFF
TGTGCCAGCAGTGAATTGGGGAACTGGAGCACTGAAGCTTTCTTT
>TRBJ2-3|TRBD2|TRBV11-2|-|14
CAGSGKSLPDTQYF
TGTGCCGGGAGCGGGAAGTCCCTCCCAGATACGCAGTATTTT
>TRBJ2-2|-|TRBV20-1|few|13
CSAKRTSAGELFF
TGCAGTGCGAAACGTACTAGTGCCGGGGAGCTGTTTTTT